One sample yielded the 24 T cell receptor beta chains listed below, sequenced in a study of blood T cell repertoires in COVID-19. Profiling relied on immunoSEQ multiplex PCR, and the TCRdb table lists in-frame clones only, not all of them. The sample carries just over 300,000 clones, about 91% recorded once. Sequenced: PBMCs or T cells enriched from blood (not recorded which). These receptors originate from a woman between 40 and 55 years old who had recovered from COVID-19.

The chain combines TRBV5-6 with TRBJ2-3, with D unresolved. There are 14 residues in the CDR3. Germline-derived CDR1 and CDR2 are SGHDT and YYEEEE. The V end lost 0 bases, the J end lost 4 bases, and 9 bases lay between the germline ends. CDR3 nucleotides: TGTGCCAGCAGCTTGGCCTCTCTATCAGATACGCAGTATTTT. Its translation: CASSLASLSDTQYF.

This chain links TRBV2 with TRBJ2-3; 7 bases fit TRBD1. This CDR3 contains 13 residues. The germline CDR1 and CDR2 sequences are SNHLY and FYNNEI. The junction had 2 bases not matched to a gene; V was cut back by 6 bases and J by 2 bases. The CDR3 DNA reads TGTGCCAGCAGGGGGACAGCCACAGATACGCAGTATTTT. Its translation: CASRGTATDTQYF. Variable domain in full (rest from reference TRBV2 and TRBJ2-3): EPEVTQTPSHQVTQMGQEVILRCVPISNHLYFYWYRQILGQKVEFLVSFYNNEISEKSEIFDDQFSVERPDGSNFTLKIRSTKLEDSAMYFCASRGTATDTQYFGPGTRLTVL.

The CDR3 here is CASSLALDSEQYF. The CDR3 bases are TGCGCCAGCAGCTTGGCACTAGATAGCGAGCAGTACTTC. The J gene is TRBJ2-7, the V gene TRBV5-1, with TRBD2 as a possible D gene (5 bases). Trimming removed 0 bases at V and 6 bases at J, with 10 bases between. There are 13 residues in the CDR3. Per the germline V gene, CDR1 is SGHRS and CDR2 is YFSETQ.

The chain joins TRBV10-3 to TRBJ2-1; 12 bases match TRBD2. The CDR3 totals 16 residues. CDR1 is ENHRY, CDR2 SYGVKD, per germline. The J segment lost 12 bases and the V segment lost 6 bases, leaving 15 bases of the junction unmatched. The CDR3 spells CAISSSGTSGSQGQFF. DNA of the CDR3: TGTGCCATCAGCAGTAGCGGGACTAGCGGGTCCCAGGGGCAGTTCTTC.

In nucleotides, the CDR3 is TGTGCCAGTAGTATGGGGACATTAGCGCTCACAGATACGCAGTATTTT. Translated: CASSMGTLALTDTQYF. The chain uses TRBV19 and TRBJ2-3; possible D gene TRBD1, 6 bases. CDR3 length: 16 residues. Germline-derived CDR1 and CDR2 are LNHDA and SQIVND (reference sequence). V lost 3 bases to trimming and J lost 2 bases, with 15 bases between them.

The rearrangement uses TRBV19 and TRBJ2-5; D possibly corresponds to TRBD2 (6 bases). This CDR3 has 13 residues. V was clipped by 4 bases and J by 6 bases, with 12 bases between them. CDR1 LNHDA and CDR2 SQIVND come from the germline V gene (reference sequence). CDR3 DNA: TGTGCCAGTAGTACCCAGGGAGGACAGACCCAGTACTTC. It translates to CASSTQGGQTQYF.

The rearrangement links TRBV6-5 to TRBJ1-2; D is perhaps TRBD1 (5 bases). This CDR3 spans 15 amino acids. Germline V CDR1 and CDR2: MNHEY, SVGAGI. V lost 6 bases and J lost 2, with 16 bases in between. Here the CDR3 DNA reads TGTGCCAGCAGCGGACGACAGCCTCTAAACTATGGCTACACCTTC. This translates into CASSGRQPLNYGYTF.

In the case of this clone: Other DNA sequences of this sample code for an identical CDR3. The rearrangement links TRBV5-4 to TRBJ2-3; 10 positions agree with TRBD2. This CDR3 is 15 amino acids long. V lost 2 bases, J lost 5 bases, and 5 bases stayed unmatched. Germline V gene lookup returns CDR1 SGHNT and CDR2 YYREEE (reference sequence). The CDR3 loop is CASSLAGGPGDTQYF. The CDR3 DNA reads as TGTGCCAGCAGCTTAGCGGGAGGGCCAGGAGATACGCAGTATTTT.

The chain recombines TRBV19 with TRBJ2-2; 8 nucleotides line up with TRBD2. Germline trimming cut 6 bases from V and 0 bases from J; bases unmatched to any gene: 6. CDR1 LNHDA and CDR2 SQIVND come from the germline V gene (reference sequence). The CDR3 runs 16 residues. CDR3 sequence: CASSPGRGANTGELFF. Written as DNA, the CDR3 is TGTGCCAGTAGCCCCGGGAGGGGGGCGAACACCGGGGAGCTGTTTTTT. The full variable domain, completed using reference TRBV19 and TRBJ2-2, is DGGITQSPKYLFRKEGQNVTLSCEQNLNHDAMYWYRQDPGQGLRLIYYSQIVNDFQKGDIAEGYSVSREKKESFPLTVTSAQKNPTAFYLCASSPGRGANTGELFFGEGSRLTVL.

This chain connects TRBV12-1 to TRBJ1-1; the D call in the table, TRBD1, was not verified against the DNA. TRBV12-1 is marked as a pseudogene. CDR3 length equals 15 residues. The CDR3 nucleotides read TGTGCCAGCAGCTTTGAAATTTACAGGGGGAGGGGAGCTTTCTTT. Translating gives CASSFEIYRGRGAFF.

The V gene is TRBV28, the J gene TRBJ2-1; 8 bases are a match to TRBD2. The trim removed 5 bases at V and 3 bases at J, leaving 12 bases unmatched. Germline loops: CDR1 MDHEN, CDR2 SYDVKM. The length of the CDR3 is 17 residues. The CDR3 loop is CASSPRGAGEIYNEQFF. The CDR3 DNA sequence: TGTGCCAGCAGTCCCCGGGGAGCGGGAGAAATCTACAATGAGCAGTTCTTC.

V and J are TRBV11-2 and TRBJ2-7; 8 bases line up with TRBD2. The CDR3 covers 15 residues. V shed 3 bases, J shed 3 bases, and the junction held 7 bases outside the gene matches. CDR1 is SGHAT, CDR2 FQNNGV, per germline. The CDR3 region is CASSFTGTSNYEQYF. CDR3 sequence (DNA): TGTGCCAGCAGCTTTACCGGGACTAGTAACTACGAGCAGTACTTC.

The chain joins TRBV29-1 to TRBJ1-1, with D possibly TRBD1 on 6 matching bases. Trimming pared 6 bases from V and 2 bases from J, leaving 10 bases between. Germline-derived CDR1 and CDR2 are SQVTM and ANQGSEA. The CDR3 has 12 residues. In DNA form, the CDR3 reads TGCAGCGTGAGGACAGTTAACACTGAAGCTTTCTTT. Amino acids: CSVRTVNTEAFF. Full variable domain (missing parts from reference TRBV29-1 and TRBJ1-1): SAVISQKPSRDICQRGTSLTIQCQVDSQVTMMFWYRQQPGQSLTLIATANQGSEATYESGFVIDKFPISRPNLTFSTLTVSNMSPEDSSIYLCSVRTVNTEAFFGQGTRLTVV.

The V gene is TRBV19, the J gene TRBJ1-2; 8 bases fit TRBD1. The CDR3 extends over 15 amino acids. The germline V gene has CDR1 LNHDA and CDR2 SQIVND (reference sequence). The J segment lost 4 bases and the V segment lost 2 bases, leaving 6 bases of the junction unmatched. CDR3 residues: CASSISGQESYGYTF. CDR3 DNA sequence: TGTGCCAGTAGTATATCGGGACAGGAAAGCTATGGCTACACCTTC.

The CDR3 DNA reads as TGTGCCAGTAGTATAGTGGCAGGGCGTGATCCGCAGTATTTT. Amino acid sequence: CASSIVAGRDPQYF. V is TRBV19 and J is TRBJ2-3; maybe TRBD1 (5 bases). The germline V and J ends were trimmed by 1 base and 10 bases, with 15 bases remaining between them. CDR1 and CDR2 from the germline V gene are LNHDA and SQIVND (reference sequence). CDR3 size: 14 residues. The variable domain in full, with the rest retrieved from reference TRBV19 and TRBJ2-3, is DGGITQSPKYLFRKEGQNVTLSCEQNLNHDAMYWYRQDPGQGLRLIYYSQIVNDFQKGDIAEGYSVSREKKESFPLTVTSAQKNPTAFYLCASSIVAGRDPQYFGPGTRLTVL.

In its sample, this clone was seen a few times. J is TRBJ2-4 and V is TRBV7-6; 7 bases align to TRBD1. This CDR3 has 15 residues. V trimming: 1 base; J trimming: 6 bases; junction bases outside the gene matches: 6. CDR1 and CDR2 (germline): SGHVS, FNYEAQ. In DNA form, the CDR3 reads TGTGCCAGCAGCTTAGGACAGGGTGTGGGAAACATTCAGTACTTC. It is translated as CASSLGQGVGNIQYF.

DNA of the CDR3: TGTGCCAGCACCTTAGGCGGGACTAATCTGTTTTTT. Its protein is CASTLGGTNLFF. The chain combines TRBV6-5 with TRBJ2-2, with TRBD2 matching over 7 bases. Per the germline V gene, CDR1 is MNHEY and CDR2 is SVGAGI. The junction had 10 bases not matched to a gene; V was cut back by 7 bases and J by 14 bases. This CDR3 is 12 amino acids long.

This clone was detected only a few times. The gene calls are TRBV5-4 and TRBJ2-2; 13 bases align to TRBD2. CDR1 and CDR2 (germline): SGHNT, YYREEE (reference sequence). V lost 9 bases, J lost 5 bases, and 7 bases stayed unmatched. The CDR3 runs 15 residues. CDR3 nucleotides: TGTGCCATCACACTAGCGGGAGGGCGAACCGGGGAGCTGTTTTTT. Translated, it gives CAITLAGGRTGELFF. The full variable domain, completed using reference TRBV5-4 and TRBJ2-2, is ETGVTQSPTHLIKTRGQQVTLRCSSQSGHNTVSWYQQALGQGPQFIFQYYREEENGRGNFPPRFSGLQFPNYSSELNVNALELDDSALYLCAITLAGGRTGELFFGEGSRLTVL.

The chain recombines TRBV25-1 with TRBJ2-3, with D hard to call. Trimming removed 3 bases at V and 6 bases at J, with 13 bases between. The CDR3 contains 14 residues. In germline, CDR1 is MGHDK, CDR2 SYGVNS. CDR3 region: CASSDPLEADTQYF. For the CDR3, the DNA is TGTGCCAGCAGTGACCCCCTCGAGGCGGATACGCAGTATTTT.

This chain connects TRBV9 to TRBJ2-1; 11 nucleotides agree with TRBD1. The junction had 5 bases not matched to a gene; V was cut back by 4 bases and J by 8 bases. This CDR3 spans 14 amino acids. From germline, CDR1 is SGDLS and CDR2 YYNGEE. For the CDR3, the DNA is TGTGCCAGCAGCCCCCGGACAGGGGGCGATGAGCAGTTCTTC. This sequence encodes CASSPRTGGDEQFF.

With respect to this clone: Germline and junction disagree at one end, which may indicate a read error. This sequence joins TRBV11-3 and TRBJ2-7; D unclear. Looked up from germline, CDR1 is SGHNT and CDR2 is YENEEA. The CDR3 length is 15 residues. In nucleotides, the CDR3 is TGTGCCAGCACCTCCTCCCCCACTTCCTCCCACGAGCAGTACTTC. Amino acids: CASTSSPTSSHEQYF.

CDR3 sequence: CATRPGQGAPGGYTF. The CDR3 DNA sequence: TGTGCCACCCGCCCGGGACAGGGGGCGCCTGGAGGCTACACCTTC. J is TRBJ1-2 and V is TRBV10-3, with 12 bases matching TRBD1. This CDR3 comprises 15 residues. From germline, CDR1 is ENHRY and CDR2 SYGVKD. V lost 10 bases and J lost 8; bases outside the gene matches: 14.

The chain carries TRBV18 and TRBJ2-1; D ambiguous. This CDR3 has 16 residues. In germline, CDR1 is KGHSH, CDR2 LQKENI. Trimming left V 2 bases short and J 0 bases short, with 11 bases between. The CDR3 reads CASSPEALNSYNEQFF. The CDR3 DNA sequence: TGTGCCAGCTCACCAGAGGCCCTTAACTCCTACAATGAGCAGTTCTTC.

The rearrangement uses TRBV9 and TRBJ2-3; 15 nucleotides match TRBD2. Germline CDR1 is SGDLS and CDR2 is YYNGEE. The CDR3 is made up of 18 amino acids. Germline trimming cut 0 bases from V and 3 bases from J; bases unmatched to any gene: 5. The CDR3 DNA reads as TGTGCCAGCAGCGTAGGAGGACTAGCGGGGGGGCCGACAGATACGCAGTATTTT. Amino acid sequence: CASSVGGLAGGPTDTQYF.